Listed below are T cell receptor beta chains from one sample, sequenced in a study of blood T cell repertoires in COVID-19. Assay: immunoSEQ multiplex PCR; the TCRdb copy retains only in-frame clones and omits some. The data contain around 200,000 clones, about 83% of them seen just once; the ten biggest clones take up approximately 5%. What was sequenced was PBMCs or T cells enriched from blood (not recorded which). These receptors all stem from a man between 40 and 49 years old with acute COVID-19. The CDR3 runs from the conserved cysteine through the conserved F or W. A D gene is named only where the DNA matches it firmly. A clone size is listed for some rows: how often the clone was seen (once, few, many), or a class if it is expanded.

v_call: TRBV3-1/TRBV3-2
j_call: TRBJ1-6
clone_size: .
d_call: .
cdr3_aa: CASSQGTASPLHF
cdr3_nt: TGTGCCAGCAGCCAAGGGACAGCTTCACCCCTCCACTTT

v_call: TRBV28
j_call: TRBJ1-6
clone_size: .
d_call: .
cdr3_aa: CASTPGLYNSPLHF
cdr3_nt: TGTGCCAGCACCCCGGGATTATATAATTCACCCCTCCACTTT

v_call: TRBV5-1
j_call: TRBJ2-7
clone_size: .
d_call: TRBD1
cdr3_aa: CASSLEVQPTGPSYEQYF
cdr3_nt: TGCGCCAGCAGCTTGGAAGTTCAACCGACAGGGCCCTCCTACGAGCAGTACTTC

v_call: TRBV3-1/TRBV3-2
j_call: TRBJ2-7
clone_size: .
d_call: TRBD2
cdr3_aa: CASQGVVAGGRQYF
cdr3_nt: TGTGCCTCCCAGGGGGTGGTAGCGGGAGGTAGGCAGTACTTC

v_call: TRBV5-4
j_call: TRBJ2-1
clone_size: .
d_call: .
cdr3_aa: CASSGYRVNEQFF
cdr3_nt: TGTGCCAGCAGCGGTTACAGGGTAAATGAGCAGTTCTTC

v_call: TRBV5-1
j_call: TRBJ2-7
clone_size: .
d_call: .
cdr3_aa: CASSSDPGLSFYEQYF
cdr3_nt: TGCGCCAGCAGCTCTGATCCGGGACTTTCCTTCTACGAGCAGTACTTC

v_call: TRBV28
j_call: TRBJ2-5
clone_size: .
d_call: .
cdr3_aa: CASLPGGFQETQYF
cdr3_nt: TGTGCCAGCCTCCCCGGCGGATTCCAAGAGACCCAGTACTTC

v_call: TRBV20-1
j_call: TRBJ2-5
clone_size: .
d_call: TRBD2
cdr3_aa: CSGGWETQYF
cdr3_nt: TGCAGCGGGGGGTGGGAGACCCAGTACTTC

v_call: TRBV7-3
j_call: TRBJ2-1
clone_size: .
d_call: .
cdr3_aa: CASSFDYYNEQFF
cdr3_nt: TGTGCCAGCAGCTTCGACTATTACAATGAGCAGTTCTTC

v_call: TRBV29-1
j_call: TRBJ1-3
clone_size: .
d_call: .
cdr3_aa: CSVVLGAVGNTIYF
cdr3_nt: TGCAGCGTTGTACTGGGGGCGGTTGGAAACACCATATATTTT

v_call: TRBV27
j_call: TRBJ1-5
clone_size: .
d_call: .
cdr3_aa: CASSLYDGSHQPQHF
cdr3_nt: TGTGCCAGCAGTTTATATGATGGGAGCCATCAGCCCCAGCATTTT

v_call: TRBV19
j_call: TRBJ1-4
clone_size: .
d_call: .
cdr3_aa: CASRLSATNEKLFF
cdr3_nt: TGTGCCAGTAGATTGTCAGCAACTAATGAAAAACTGTTTTTT

v_call: TRBV9
j_call: TRBJ2-1
clone_size: .
d_call: TRBD2
cdr3_aa: CASSYSGTSLDEQFF
cdr3_nt: TGTGCCAGCAGCTACTCCGGGACTAGCCTGGATGAGCAGTTCTTC

v_call: TRBV2
j_call: TRBJ1-1
clone_size: once
d_call: TRBD1
cdr3_aa: CANPRTGTNTEAFF
cdr3_nt: TGTGCCAACCCCCGGACAGGGACCAACACTGAAGCTTTCTTT

v_call: TRBV7-7
j_call: TRBJ2-3
clone_size: .
d_call: TRBD1
cdr3_aa: CASSRTGGAEDTQYF
cdr3_nt: TGTGCTAGCAGTCGCACAGGGGGCGCAGAAGATACGCAGTATTTT

v_call: TRBV21-1
j_call: TRBJ2-1
clone_size: .
d_call: .
cdr3_aa: CASSKSGLAIWVSYNEQFF
cdr3_nt: TGTGCCAGCAGCAAATCGGGACTAGCTATATGGGTCTCCTACAATGAGCAGTTCTTC

v_call: TRBV7-3
j_call: TRBJ2-2
clone_size: .
d_call: .
cdr3_aa: CASSRGEVGTGELFF
cdr3_nt: TGTGCCAGCAGCCGAGGGGAGGTTGGCACCGGGGAGCTGTTTTTT

v_call: TRBV11-2
j_call: TRBJ2-5
clone_size: .
d_call: .
cdr3_aa: CASRPLAQETQYF
cdr3_nt: TGTGCCAGCAGGCCTCTAGCGCAAGAGACCCAGTACTTC

v_call: TRBV28
j_call: TRBJ1-2
clone_size: .
d_call: TRBD1
cdr3_aa: CASSKQGQQIGLGYTF
cdr3_nt: TGTGCCAGCAGCAAACAGGGACAGCAAATCGGTCTCGGCTACACCTTC

v_call: TRBV27
j_call: TRBJ2-1
clone_size: .
d_call: .
cdr3_aa: CASSFGGLREQFF
cdr3_nt: TGTGCCAGCAGTTTCGGGGGACTGCGTGAGCAGTTCTTC

v_call: TRBV28
j_call: TRBJ1-5
clone_size: .
d_call: .
cdr3_aa: CASRMELPNQPQHF
cdr3_nt: TGTGCCAGCAGGATGGAGCTCCCCAATCAGCCCCAGCATTTT

v_call: TRBV24-1
j_call: TRBJ2-5
clone_size: .
d_call: .
cdr3_aa: CATSVGAAETQYF
cdr3_nt: TGTGCCACCAGTGTAGGGGCTGCGGAGACCCAGTACTTC

v_call: TRBV19
j_call: TRBJ1-1
clone_size: few
d_call: .
cdr3_aa: CASTPRVATEAFF
cdr3_nt: TGTGCCAGTACCCCACGGGTGGCCACTGAAGCTTTCTTT

v_call: TRBV11-2
j_call: TRBJ2-3
clone_size: .
d_call: .
cdr3_aa: CASSSPQGLSTDTQYF
cdr3_nt: TGTGCCAGCAGCTCCCCCCAGGGACTTAGCACAGATACGCAGTATTTT

v_call: TRBV4-1
j_call: TRBJ1-5
clone_size: .
d_call: TRBD1
cdr3_aa: CASSRGQGKGNQPQHF
cdr3_nt: TGCGCCAGCAGCCGGGGACAGGGGAAGGGCAATCAGCCCCAGCATTTT

v_call: TRBV5-1
j_call: TRBJ1-5
clone_size: .
d_call: .
cdr3_aa: CASSLVPGDQPQHF
cdr3_nt: TGCGCCAGCAGCTTGGTACCGGGGGATCAGCCCCAGCATTTT

v_call: TRBV10-3
j_call: TRBJ2-3
clone_size: .
d_call: .
cdr3_aa: CAISTIDSGRGITDTQYF
cdr3_nt: TGTGCCATCAGTACGATTGACTCGGGGAGGGGGATCACAGATACGCAGTATTTT

v_call: TRBV6-5
j_call: TRBJ1-6
clone_size: .
d_call: TRBD1
cdr3_aa: CASRGAGGYGSPLHF
cdr3_nt: TGTGCCAGCAGAGGAGCAGGGGGATATGGGTCACCCCTCCACTTT

v_call: TRBV15
j_call: TRBJ2-1
clone_size: .
d_call: .
cdr3_aa: CATSRDAQSKYNEQFF
cdr3_nt: TGTGCCACCAGCAGAGATGCACAGTCGAAATACAATGAGCAGTTCTTC

v_call: TRBV14
j_call: TRBJ2-1
clone_size: .
d_call: TRBD2
cdr3_aa: CASSQAAGGQFF
cdr3_nt: TGTGCCAGCAGCCAAGCAGCGGGAGGGCAGTTCTTC

v_call: TRBV5-1
j_call: TRBJ2-7
clone_size: .
d_call: TRBD2
cdr3_aa: CASSPALAGYEQYF
cdr3_nt: TGCGCCAGCAGTCCTGCCCTAGCGGGTTACGAGCAGTACTTC

v_call: TRBV7-9
j_call: TRBJ1-6
clone_size: once
d_call: TRBD1
cdr3_aa: CASSARTGLSPLHF
cdr3_nt: TGTGCCAGCAGCGCCCGGACAGGTCTCTCACCCCTCCACTTT

v_call: TRBV5-1
j_call: TRBJ1-5
clone_size: .
d_call: TRBD1
cdr3_aa: CASSPGVGQGIQPQHF
cdr3_nt: TGCGCCAGCAGCCCCGGGGTAGGACAGGGTATTCAGCCCCAGCATTTT

v_call: TRBV6-4
j_call: TRBJ1-1
clone_size: .
d_call: .
cdr3_aa: CASSDSDWPTEAFF
cdr3_nt: TGTGCCAGCAGTGACAGCGATTGGCCCACTGAAGCTTTCTTT

v_call: TRBV13
j_call: TRBJ2-3
clone_size: .
d_call: TRBD2
cdr3_aa: CASSTRTSGTDTQYF
cdr3_nt: TGTGCCAGCAGCACCCGGACTAGCGGCACAGATACGCAGTATTTT

v_call: TRBV6-6
j_call: TRBJ2-7
clone_size: .
d_call: .
cdr3_aa: CASYFGPGEQYF
cdr3_nt: TGTGCCAGCTACTTTGGTCCGGGCGAGCAGTACTTC

v_call: TRBV19
j_call: TRBJ2-1
clone_size: .
d_call: TRBD2
cdr3_aa: CASSIGGRAANNEQFF
cdr3_nt: TGTGCCAGTAGTATTGGCGGGAGAGCCGCTAACAATGAGCAGTTCTTC

v_call: TRBV4-1
j_call: TRBJ1-3
clone_size: .
d_call: .
cdr3_aa: CASSHPFQGGNTIYF
cdr3_nt: TGCGCCAGCAGCCATCCGTTCCAGGGAGGGAACACCATATATTTT

v_call: TRBV9
j_call: TRBJ2-5
clone_size: .
d_call: TRBD2
cdr3_aa: CASSVELAGGETQYF
cdr3_nt: TGTGCCAGCAGCGTTGAACTAGCGGGCGGAGAGACCCAGTACTTC

v_call: TRBV3-1/TRBV3-2
j_call: TRBJ2-3
clone_size: .
d_call: .
cdr3_aa: CASSRGEKVDTQYF
cdr3_nt: TGTGCCAGCAGCCGAGGCGAGAAAGTTGATACGCAGTATTTT

v_call: TRBV2
j_call: TRBJ1-2
clone_size: .
d_call: .
cdr3_aa: CASLGTPYGYTF
cdr3_nt: TGTGCCAGCCTCGGGACACCTTATGGCTACACCTTC

v_call: TRBV27
j_call: TRBJ2-3
clone_size: few
d_call: .
cdr3_aa: CASRRPRGGDTQYF
cdr3_nt: TGTGCCAGCAGGAGACCTAGGGGTGGAGATACGCAGTATTTT

v_call: TRBV14
j_call: TRBJ1-1
clone_size: few
d_call: .
cdr3_aa: CASSRLQGSTEAFF
cdr3_nt: TGTGCCAGCAGCCGATTACAGGGAAGCACTGAAGCTTTCTTT

v_call: TRBV28
j_call: TRBJ2-7
clone_size: few
d_call: .
cdr3_aa: CASSGTGTGRLAGRNEQYF
cdr3_nt: TGTGCCAGCAGTGGAACCGGGACAGGTCGGCTAGCGGGACGCAACGAGCAGTACTTC

v_call: TRBV6-5
j_call: TRBJ2-2
clone_size: .
d_call: TRBD1
cdr3_aa: CASRWDRTNTGELFF
cdr3_nt: TGTGCCAGCAGGTGGGACAGGACGAACACCGGGGAGCTGTTTTTT

v_call: TRBV29-1
j_call: TRBJ2-3
clone_size: .
d_call: TRBD2
cdr3_aa: CSARPRGAVADTQYF
cdr3_nt: TGCAGCGCCCGACCGCGGGGGGCGGTTGCAGATACGCAGTATTTT

v_call: TRBV10-3
j_call: TRBJ1-4
clone_size: .
d_call: .
cdr3_aa: CAISEIQEKLFF
cdr3_nt: TGTGCCATCAGTGAAATCCAAGAAAAACTGTTTTTT

v_call: TRBV27
j_call: TRBJ1-3
clone_size: .
d_call: .
cdr3_aa: CASSLFRGSGNTIYF
cdr3_nt: TGTGCCAGCAGTTTATTCCGAGGGTCTGGAAACACCATATATTTT

v_call: TRBV2
j_call: TRBJ1-5
clone_size: few
d_call: TRBD1
cdr3_aa: CASSGDRGRNQPQHF
cdr3_nt: TGTGCCAGCAGTGGGGACAGGGGACGGAATCAGCCCCAGCATTTT

v_call: TRBV10-1
j_call: TRBJ1-6
clone_size: .
d_call: .
cdr3_aa: CASSDSRPGASSPLHF
cdr3_nt: TGCGCCAGCAGTGATTCCCGACCGGGAGCGAGTTCACCCCTCCACTTT

v_call: TRBV2
j_call: TRBJ2-7
clone_size: .
d_call: .
cdr3_aa: CASSKGRGDYEQYF
cdr3_nt: TGTGCCAGCAGTAAAGGCAGGGGGGATTACGAGCAGTACTTC

v_call: TRBV27
j_call: TRBJ2-7
clone_size: .
d_call: TRBD1
cdr3_aa: CASRGTGTYEQYF
cdr3_nt: TGTGCCAGCAGAGGGACAGGGACCTACGAGCAGTACTTC

v_call: TRBV7-9
j_call: TRBJ2-3
clone_size: .
d_call: .
cdr3_aa: CASSLSTTPLRDTQYF
cdr3_nt: TGTGCCAGCAGCTTATCGACGACTCCCCTTAGGGATACGCAGTATTTT

v_call: TRBV5-1
j_call: TRBJ2-7
clone_size: .
d_call: .
cdr3_aa: CASSSGRIYEQYF
cdr3_nt: TGCGCCAGCAGCTCCGGCAGGATCTACGAGCAGTACTTC

v_call: TRBV25-1
j_call: TRBJ2-5
clone_size: .
d_call: TRBD1
cdr3_aa: CASSDPGTGVETQYF
cdr3_nt: TGTGCTAGCAGTGACCCCGGGACAGGGGTAGAGACCCAGTACTTC

v_call: TRBV10-2
j_call: TRBJ2-5
clone_size: .
d_call: .
cdr3_aa: CASRVADQETQYF
cdr3_nt: TGCGCCAGCCGAGTGGCGGACCAAGAGACCCAGTACTTC

v_call: TRBV5-5
j_call: TRBJ2-2
clone_size: .
d_call: .
cdr3_aa: CASSPKRTGGELFF
cdr3_nt: TGTGCCAGCAGCCCAAAGCGTACAGGCGGGGAGCTGTTTTTT

v_call: TRBV4-1
j_call: TRBJ2-1
clone_size: .
d_call: .
cdr3_aa: CASSQETGTYNEQFF
cdr3_nt: TGCGCCAGCAGCCAAGAAACGGGGACCTACAATGAGCAGTTCTTC